This TCR beta chain was sequenced in a study of T cells in Graves' hyperthyroidism and ophthalmopathy. Whole-study results and caveats: Also found in blood were most expanded thyroid clonotypes above 0.001.

Calling Graves' hyperthyroidism stable meant ophthalmopathy did not progress within 18 months. Exclusions: uncontrolled infection, other autoimmune disease, pregnancy, lactation. Thyroid ultrasound and orbital computed tomography, with clinical symptoms and serum thyroxine and TRAb, informed diagnoses. This clonotype was seen ten or more times. Antigen unknown. RNA transcripts served as the template for amplifying TCR beta CDR3 regions. First-round RT-PCR with HTBI primers amplified the TCR CDR3 region. In TCRdb, the multiplex PCR reads were re-called with MiXCR into one record per CDR3 protein. Among 350,000 to 400,000 distinct CDR3 sequences, about 19% were seen once, and the ten largest hold around 3.4%. Germline CDR1 reads DFQATT; CDR2 reads SNEGSKA (reference sequence). V lost 1 base and J lost 0, with 10 bases in between. This CDR3 region has 14 residues.

The receptor's source is a woman aged 18-29 years with Graves' hyperthyroidism. Sequencing input: blood. The chain joins TRBV20-1 to TRBJ2-7; tentatively, D is TRBD1 (5 bases). The CDR3 nucleotides read TGCAGTGCTAGAGGTGGCAGGGTCTCCTACGAGCAGTACTTC. Translated: CSARGGRVSYEQYF.